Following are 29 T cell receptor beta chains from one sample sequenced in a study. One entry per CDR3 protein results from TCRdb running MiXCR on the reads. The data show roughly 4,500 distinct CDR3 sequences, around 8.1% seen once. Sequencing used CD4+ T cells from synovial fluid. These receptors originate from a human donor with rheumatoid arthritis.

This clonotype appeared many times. Written as DNA, the CDR3 is TGTGCCAGCTCACTCTCCGATACGCAGTATTTT. Translated: CASSLSDTQYF. The chain recombines TRBV18 with TRBJ2-3; D not resolved. The CDR3 covers 11 residues. Deletions cut 4 bases from V and 6 bases from J, with 5 bases between. Germline CDR1 reads KGHSH; CDR2 reads LQKENI.

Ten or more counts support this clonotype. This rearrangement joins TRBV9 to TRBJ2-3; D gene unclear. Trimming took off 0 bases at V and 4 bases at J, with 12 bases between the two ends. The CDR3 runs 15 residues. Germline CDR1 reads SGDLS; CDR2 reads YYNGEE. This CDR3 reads CASSVGNVFPDTQYF. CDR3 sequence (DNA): TGTGCCAGCAGCGTAGGAAACGTGTTCCCAGATACGCAGTATTTT.

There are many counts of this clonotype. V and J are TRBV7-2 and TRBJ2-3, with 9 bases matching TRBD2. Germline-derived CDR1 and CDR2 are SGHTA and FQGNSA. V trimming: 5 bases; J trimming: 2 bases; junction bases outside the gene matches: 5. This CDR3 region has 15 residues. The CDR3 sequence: CASSPWTSATDTQYF. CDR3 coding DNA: TGTGCCAGCAGCCCCTGGACTAGCGCCACAGATACGCAGTATTTT.

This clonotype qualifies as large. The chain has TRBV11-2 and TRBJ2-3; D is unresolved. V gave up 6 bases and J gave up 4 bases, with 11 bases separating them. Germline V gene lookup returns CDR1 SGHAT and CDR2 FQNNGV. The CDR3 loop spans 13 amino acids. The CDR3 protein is CASSRGWADTQYF. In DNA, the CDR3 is TGTGCCAGCAGTCGTGGTTGGGCAGATACGCAGTATTTT.

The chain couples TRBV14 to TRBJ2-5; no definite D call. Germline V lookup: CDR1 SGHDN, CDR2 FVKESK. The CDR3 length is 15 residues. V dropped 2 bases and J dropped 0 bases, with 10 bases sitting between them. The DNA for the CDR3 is TGTGCCAGCAGCCAAACAGTGTTGTACCAAGAGACCCAGTACTTC. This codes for CASSQTVLYQETQYF.

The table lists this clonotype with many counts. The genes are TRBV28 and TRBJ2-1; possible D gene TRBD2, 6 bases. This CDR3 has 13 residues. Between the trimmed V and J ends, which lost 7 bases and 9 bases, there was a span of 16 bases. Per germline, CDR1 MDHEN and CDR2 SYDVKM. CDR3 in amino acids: CASILGGRGEQFF. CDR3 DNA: TGTGCCAGCATCCTCGGGGGTCGGGGTGAGCAGTTCTTC.

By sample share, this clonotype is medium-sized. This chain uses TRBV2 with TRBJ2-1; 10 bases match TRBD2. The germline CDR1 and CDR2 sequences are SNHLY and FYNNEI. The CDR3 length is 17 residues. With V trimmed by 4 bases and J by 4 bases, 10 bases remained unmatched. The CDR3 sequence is CASSADLLAGQYNEQFF. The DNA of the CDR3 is TGTGCCAGCAGTGCCGACTTACTAGCGGGGCAATACAATGAGCAGTTCTTC.

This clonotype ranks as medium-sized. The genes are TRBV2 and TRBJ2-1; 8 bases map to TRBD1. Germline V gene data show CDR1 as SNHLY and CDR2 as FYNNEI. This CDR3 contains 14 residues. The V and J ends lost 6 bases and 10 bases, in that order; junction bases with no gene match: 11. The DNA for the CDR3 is TGTGCCAGCAGGCAGGGGGCTTCCTTGGGAGAGCAGTTCTTC. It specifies CASRQGASLGEQFF.

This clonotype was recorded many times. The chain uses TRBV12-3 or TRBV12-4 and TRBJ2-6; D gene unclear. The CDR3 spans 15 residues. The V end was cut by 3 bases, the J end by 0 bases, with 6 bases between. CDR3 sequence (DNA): TGTGCCAGCAGTTTCGTTCCCTCTGGGGCCAACGTCCTGACTTTC. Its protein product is CASSFVPSGANVLTF.

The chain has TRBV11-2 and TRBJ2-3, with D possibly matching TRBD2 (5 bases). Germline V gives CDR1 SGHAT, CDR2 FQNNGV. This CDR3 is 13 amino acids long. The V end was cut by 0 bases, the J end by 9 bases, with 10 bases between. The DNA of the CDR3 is TGTGCCAGCAGCTTAGACGGGGAAGGGACGCAGTATTTT. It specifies CASSLDGEGTQYF.

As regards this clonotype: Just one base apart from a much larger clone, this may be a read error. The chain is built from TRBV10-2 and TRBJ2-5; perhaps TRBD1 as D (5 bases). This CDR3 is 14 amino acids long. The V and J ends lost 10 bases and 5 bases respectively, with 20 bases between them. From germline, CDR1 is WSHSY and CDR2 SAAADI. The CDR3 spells CANKLGQGRETQYF. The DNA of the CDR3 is TGCGCCAACAAGCTCGGCCAGGGAAGGGAGACCCAGTACTTC.

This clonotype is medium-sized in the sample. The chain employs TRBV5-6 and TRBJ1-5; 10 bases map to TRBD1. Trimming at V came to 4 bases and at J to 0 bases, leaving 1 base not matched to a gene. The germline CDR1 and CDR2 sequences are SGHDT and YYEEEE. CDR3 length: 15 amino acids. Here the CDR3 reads CASSRDRGSNQPQHF. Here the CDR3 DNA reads TGTGCCAGCAGCCGGGACAGGGGTAGCAATCAGCCCCAGCATTTT.

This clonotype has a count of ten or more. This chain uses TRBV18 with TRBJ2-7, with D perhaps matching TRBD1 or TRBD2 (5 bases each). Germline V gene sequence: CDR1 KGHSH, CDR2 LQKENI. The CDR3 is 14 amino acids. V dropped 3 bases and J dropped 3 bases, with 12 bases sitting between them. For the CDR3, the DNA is TGTGCCAGCTCACCGGGGGTGGACCTCTACGAGCAGTACTTC. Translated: CASSPGVDLYEQYF.

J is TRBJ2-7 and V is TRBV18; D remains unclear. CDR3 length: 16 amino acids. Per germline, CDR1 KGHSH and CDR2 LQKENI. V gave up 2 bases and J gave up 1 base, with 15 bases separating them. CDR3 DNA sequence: TGTGCCAGCTCACCAAACGGCGGTGCACAATCCTACGAGCAGTACTTC. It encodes CASSPNGGAQSYEQYF.

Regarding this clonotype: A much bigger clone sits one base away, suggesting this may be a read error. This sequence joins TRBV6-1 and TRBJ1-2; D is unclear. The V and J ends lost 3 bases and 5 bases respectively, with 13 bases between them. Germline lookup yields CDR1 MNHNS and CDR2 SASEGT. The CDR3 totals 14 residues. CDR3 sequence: CASSDAPRRYGYTF. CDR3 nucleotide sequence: TGTGCCAGCAGTGATGCCCCCCGACGGTATGGCTACACCTTC.

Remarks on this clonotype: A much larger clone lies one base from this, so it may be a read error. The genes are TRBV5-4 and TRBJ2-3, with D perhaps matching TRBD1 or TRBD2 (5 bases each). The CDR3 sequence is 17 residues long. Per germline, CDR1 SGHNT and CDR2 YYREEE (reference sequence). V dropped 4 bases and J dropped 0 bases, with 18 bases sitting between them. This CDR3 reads CASSPLAQWGSTDTQYF. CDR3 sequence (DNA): TGTGCCAGCAGCCCGTTGGCCCAGTGGGGGAGCACAGATACGCAGTATTTT. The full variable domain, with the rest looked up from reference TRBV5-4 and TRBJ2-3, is ETGVTQSPTHLIKTRGQQVTLRCSSQSGHNTVSWYQQALGQGPQFIFQYYREEENGRGNFPPRFSGLQFPNYSSELNVNALELDDSALYLCASSPLAQWGSTDTQYFGPGTRLTVL.

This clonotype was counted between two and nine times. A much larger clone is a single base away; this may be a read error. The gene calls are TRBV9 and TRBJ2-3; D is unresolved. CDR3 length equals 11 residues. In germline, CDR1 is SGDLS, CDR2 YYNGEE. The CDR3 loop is CANSGTDTQYF. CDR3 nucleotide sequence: TGTGCCAACAGCGGCACAGATACGCAGTATTTT.

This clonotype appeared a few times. CDR3 region: CAWSLSIGPQHF. CDR3 coding DNA: TGTGCCTGGAGCCTATCCATTGGGCCCCAGCATTTT. J is TRBJ1-5 and V is TRBV30; D not certain. CDR1 is GTSNPN and CDR2 is SVGIG in the germline V gene (reference sequence). V was pared by 3 bases and J by 9 bases, with 12 bases between. The CDR3 totals 12 residues.

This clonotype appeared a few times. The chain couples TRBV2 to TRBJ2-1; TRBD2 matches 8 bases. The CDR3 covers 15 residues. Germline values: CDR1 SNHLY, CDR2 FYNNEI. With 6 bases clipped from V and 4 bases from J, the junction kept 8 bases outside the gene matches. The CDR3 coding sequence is TGTGCCAGCAGGGGGGTAGCGGGGCTATACAATGAGCAGTTCTTC. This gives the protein CASRGVAGLYNEQFF.

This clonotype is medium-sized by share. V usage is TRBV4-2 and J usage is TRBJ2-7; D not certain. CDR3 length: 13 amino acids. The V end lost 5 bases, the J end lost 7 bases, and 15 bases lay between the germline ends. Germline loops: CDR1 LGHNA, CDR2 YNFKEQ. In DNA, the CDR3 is TGTGCCAGCAGCGCCCGGATAACGGGTGAGCAGTACTTC. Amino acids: CASSARITGEQYF.

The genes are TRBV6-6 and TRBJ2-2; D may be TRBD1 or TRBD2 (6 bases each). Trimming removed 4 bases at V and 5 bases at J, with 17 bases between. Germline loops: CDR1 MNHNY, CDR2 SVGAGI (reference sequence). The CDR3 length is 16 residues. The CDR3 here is CASSWGAGNGTGELFF. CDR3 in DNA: TGTGCCAGCAGTTGGGGGGCGGGGAATGGTACCGGGGAGCTGTTTTTT.

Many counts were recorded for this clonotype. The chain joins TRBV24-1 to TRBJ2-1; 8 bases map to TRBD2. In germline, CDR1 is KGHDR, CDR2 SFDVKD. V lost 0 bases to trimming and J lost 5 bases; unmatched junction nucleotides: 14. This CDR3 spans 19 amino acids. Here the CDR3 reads CATSDLRDGRGAGNNEQFF. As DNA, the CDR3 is TGTGCCACCAGTGATTTGAGGGACGGGAGGGGAGCCGGGAACAATGAGCAGTTCTTC.

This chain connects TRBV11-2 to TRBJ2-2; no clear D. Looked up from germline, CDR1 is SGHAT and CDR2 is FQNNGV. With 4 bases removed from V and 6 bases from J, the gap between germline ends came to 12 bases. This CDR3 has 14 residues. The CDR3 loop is CASSSVLASGELFF. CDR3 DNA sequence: TGTGCCAGCAGCTCCGTCCTTGCGTCCGGGGAGCTGTTTTTT. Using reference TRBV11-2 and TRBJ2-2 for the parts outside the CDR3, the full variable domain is EAGVAQSPRYKIIEKRQSVAFWCNPISGHATLYWYQQILGQGPKLLIQFQNNGVVDDSQLPKDRFSAERLKGVDSTLKIQPAKLEDSAVYLCASSSVLASGELFFGEGSRLTVL.

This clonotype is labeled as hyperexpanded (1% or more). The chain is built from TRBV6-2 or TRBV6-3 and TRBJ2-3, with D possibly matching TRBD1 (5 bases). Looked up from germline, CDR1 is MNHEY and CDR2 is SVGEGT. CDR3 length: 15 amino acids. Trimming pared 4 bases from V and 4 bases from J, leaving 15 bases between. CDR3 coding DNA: TGTGCCAGCAGTTCGCAGGGTCCCAGTCCAGATACGCAGTATTTT. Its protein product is CASSSQGPSPDTQYF.

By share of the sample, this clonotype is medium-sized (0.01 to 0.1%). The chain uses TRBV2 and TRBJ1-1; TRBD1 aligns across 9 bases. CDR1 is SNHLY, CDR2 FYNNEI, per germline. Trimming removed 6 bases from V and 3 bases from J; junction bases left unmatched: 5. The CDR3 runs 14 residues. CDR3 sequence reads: CASRGDRADTEAFF. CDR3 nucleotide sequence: TGTGCCAGCAGGGGGGACAGGGCGGACACTGAAGCTTTCTTT. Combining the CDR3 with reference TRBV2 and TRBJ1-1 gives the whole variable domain EPEVTQTPSHQVTQMGQEVILRCVPISNHLYFYWYRQILGQKVEFLVSFYNNEISEKSEIFDDQFSVERPDGSNFTLKIRSTKLEDSAMYFCASRGDRADTEAFFGQGTRLTVV.

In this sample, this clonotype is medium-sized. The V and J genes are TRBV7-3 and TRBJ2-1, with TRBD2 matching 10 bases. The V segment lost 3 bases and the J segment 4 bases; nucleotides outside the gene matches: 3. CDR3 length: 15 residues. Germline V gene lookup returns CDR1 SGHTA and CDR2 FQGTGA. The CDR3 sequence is CASSLLAGVYNEQFF. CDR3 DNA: TGTGCCAGCAGCTTGCTAGCGGGAGTTTACAATGAGCAGTTCTTC.

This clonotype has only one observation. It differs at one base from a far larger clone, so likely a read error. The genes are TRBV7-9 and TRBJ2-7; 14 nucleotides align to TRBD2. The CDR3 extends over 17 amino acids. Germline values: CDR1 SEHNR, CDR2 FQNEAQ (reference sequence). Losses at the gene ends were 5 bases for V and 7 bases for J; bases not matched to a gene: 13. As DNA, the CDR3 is TGTGCCAGCAGCCCCCAAGGACTAGCGGGAGGTTCTTTAGAGCAGTACTTC. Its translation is CASSPQGLAGGSLEQYF.

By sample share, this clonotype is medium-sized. CDR3 loop: CSVEGPTGSNTEAFF. For the CDR3, the DNA is TGCAGCGTTGAAGGTCCGACAGGGTCCAACACTGAAGCTTTCTTT. This sequence joins TRBV29-1 and TRBJ1-1, with 7 positions matching TRBD1. V was pared by 1 base and J by 2 bases, with 7 bases of the junction left unmatched. The CDR3 length is 15 residues. The germline V gene encodes CDR1 SQVTM and CDR2 ANQGSEA.

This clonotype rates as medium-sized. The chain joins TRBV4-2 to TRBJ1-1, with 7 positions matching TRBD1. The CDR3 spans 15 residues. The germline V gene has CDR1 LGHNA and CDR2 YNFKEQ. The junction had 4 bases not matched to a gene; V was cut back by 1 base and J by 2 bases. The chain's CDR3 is CASSQATGVNTEAFF. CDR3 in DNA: TGTGCCAGCAGCCAAGCTACAGGGGTAAACACTGAAGCTTTCTTT.